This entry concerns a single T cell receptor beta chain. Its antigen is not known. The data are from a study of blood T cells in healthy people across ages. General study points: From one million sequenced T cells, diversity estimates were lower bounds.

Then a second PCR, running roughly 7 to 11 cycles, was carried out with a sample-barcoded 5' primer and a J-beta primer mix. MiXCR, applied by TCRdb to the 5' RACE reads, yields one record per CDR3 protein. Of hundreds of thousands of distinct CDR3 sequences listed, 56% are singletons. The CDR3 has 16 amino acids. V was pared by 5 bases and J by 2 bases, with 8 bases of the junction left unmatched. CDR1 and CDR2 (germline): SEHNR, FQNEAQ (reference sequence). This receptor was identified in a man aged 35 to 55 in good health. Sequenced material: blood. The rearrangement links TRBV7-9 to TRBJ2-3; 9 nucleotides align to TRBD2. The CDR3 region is CASSLSTSGYTDTQYF. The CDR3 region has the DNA TGTGCCAGCAGCCTGTCGACTAGCGGTTACACAGATACGCAGTATTTT.